The text below deals with one TCR beta chain. TCRdb's copy holds only in-frame clones and misses some; the assay was immunoSEQ multiplex PCR. The profile shows some 260,000 clones, about four fifths of them singletons. V shed 0 bases and J shed 2 bases, with 11 bases lying between them. The CDR3 runs to 15 residues. Germline V gene sequence: CDR1 MNHEY, CDR2 SMNVEV (reference sequence). This sample was included in a study of blood T cell repertoires in COVID-19. Study context: Nucleic acid was either cDNA or gDNA, and it came from T cells, B-cell-depleted T cells, or PBMCs.

This TCR was sampled from a man at least 80 years old with acute or convalescent COVID-19. The rearrangement joins TRBV27 to TRBJ2-7, with TRBD1 as a possible D gene (5 bases). The sequenced sample was peripheral blood. This chain's CDR3 is CASSLSPAGTYEQYF. CDR3 nucleotide sequence: TGTGCCAGCAGTTTATCCCCGGCAGGGACCTACGAGCAGTACTTC.